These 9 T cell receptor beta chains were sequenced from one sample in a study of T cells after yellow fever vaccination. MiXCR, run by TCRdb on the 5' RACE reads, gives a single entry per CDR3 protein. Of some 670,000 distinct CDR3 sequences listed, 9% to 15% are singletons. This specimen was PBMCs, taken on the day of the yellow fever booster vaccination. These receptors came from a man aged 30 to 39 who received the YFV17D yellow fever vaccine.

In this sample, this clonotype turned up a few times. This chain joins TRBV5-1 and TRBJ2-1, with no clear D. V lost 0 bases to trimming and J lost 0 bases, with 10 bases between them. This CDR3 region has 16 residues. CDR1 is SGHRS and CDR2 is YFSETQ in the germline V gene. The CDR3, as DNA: TGCGCCAGCAGCTTGGTGTCAGACCGCTCCTACAATGAGCAGTTCTTC. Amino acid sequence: CASSLVSDRSYNEQFF.

CDR3 DNA: TGTGCCAGCAGTCCCTACGGGGACTACAATGAGCAGTTCTTC. Its protein product is CASSPYGDYNEQFF. The chain has TRBV7-9 and TRBJ2-1; the D gene is possibly TRBD2 (5 bases). V was pared by 6 bases and J by 3 bases, with 12 bases between. The CDR3 has 14 residues. Germline CDR1 reads SEHNR; CDR2 reads FQNEAQ (reference sequence).

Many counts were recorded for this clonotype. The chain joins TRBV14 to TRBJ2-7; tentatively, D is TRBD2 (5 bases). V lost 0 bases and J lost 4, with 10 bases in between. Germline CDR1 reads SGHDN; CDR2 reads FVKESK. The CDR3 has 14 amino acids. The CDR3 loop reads CASSQELGGYEQYF. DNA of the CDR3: TGTGCCAGCAGCCAAGAATTAGGAGGATACGAGCAGTACTTC.

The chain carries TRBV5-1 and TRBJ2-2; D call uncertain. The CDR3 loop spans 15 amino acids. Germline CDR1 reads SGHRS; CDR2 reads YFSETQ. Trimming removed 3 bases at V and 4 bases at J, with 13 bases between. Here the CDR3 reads CASSSGLRSTGELFF. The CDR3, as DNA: TGCGCCAGCAGCTCCGGCTTACGCAGCACCGGGGAGCTGTTTTTT.

CDR3: CSAYQIAGVPDTQYF. DNA of the CDR3: TGCAGTGCGTACCAAATAGCGGGAGTGCCAGATACGCAGTATTTT. This rearrangement joins TRBV20-1 to TRBJ2-3; TRBD2 agrees at 9 bases. With 6 bases clipped from V and 4 bases from J, the junction kept 11 bases outside the gene matches. Germline CDR1 DFQATT, CDR2 SNEGSKA (reference sequence). The CDR3 spans 15 residues.

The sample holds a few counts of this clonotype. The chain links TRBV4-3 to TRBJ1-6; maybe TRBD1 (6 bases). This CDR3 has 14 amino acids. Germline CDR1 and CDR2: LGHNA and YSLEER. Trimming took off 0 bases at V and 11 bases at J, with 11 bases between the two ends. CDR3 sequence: CASSQDTGIPPLHF. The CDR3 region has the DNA TGCGCCAGCAGCCAAGATACAGGGATCCCACCCCTCCACTTT.

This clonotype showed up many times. The CDR3 reads CASSPRHRSAGGEQFF. Here the CDR3 DNA reads TGTGCCAGCAGCCCCAGGCACAGGTCCGCCGGTGGTGAGCAGTTCTTC. The V gene is TRBV11-2, the J gene TRBJ2-1; possibly TRBD1 for D (5 bases). There are 16 residues in the CDR3. Between the trimmed V and J ends, which lost 5 bases and 9 bases, there was a span of 23 bases. In germline, CDR1 is SGHAT, CDR2 FQNNGV.

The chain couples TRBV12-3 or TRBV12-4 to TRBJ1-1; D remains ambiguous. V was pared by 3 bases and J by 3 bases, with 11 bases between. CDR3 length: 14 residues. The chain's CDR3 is CASSLRQEYTEAFF. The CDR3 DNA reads TGTGCCAGCAGTTTGAGGCAGGAGTACACTGAAGCTTTCTTT.

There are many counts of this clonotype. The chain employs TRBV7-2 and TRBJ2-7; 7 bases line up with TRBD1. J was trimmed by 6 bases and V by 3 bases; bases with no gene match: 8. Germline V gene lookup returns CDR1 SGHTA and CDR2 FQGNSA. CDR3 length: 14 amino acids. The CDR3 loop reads CASSFAYRGSEQYF. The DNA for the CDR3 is TGTGCCAGCAGCTTCGCGTACAGGGGCAGCGAGCAGTACTTC.